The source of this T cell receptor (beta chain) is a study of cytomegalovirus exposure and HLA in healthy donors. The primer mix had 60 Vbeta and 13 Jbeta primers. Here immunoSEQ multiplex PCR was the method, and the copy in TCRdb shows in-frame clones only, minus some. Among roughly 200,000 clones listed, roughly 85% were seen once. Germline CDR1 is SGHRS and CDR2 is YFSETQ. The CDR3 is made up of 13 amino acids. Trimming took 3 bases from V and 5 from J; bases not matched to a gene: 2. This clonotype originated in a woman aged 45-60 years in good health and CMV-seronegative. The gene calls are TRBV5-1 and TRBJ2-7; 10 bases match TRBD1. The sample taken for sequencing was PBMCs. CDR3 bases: TGCGCCAGCAGCTGGGACAGGGGAGACGAGCAGTACTTC. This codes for CASSWDRGDEQYF.